This TCR beta chain appears in the sequencing data of a study of T cells after yellow fever vaccination. This clonotype appeared a few times. Trimming left V 2 bases short and J 9 bases short, with 16 bases between. Germline V gene lookup returns CDR1 LGHDT and CDR2 YNNKEL (reference sequence). The CDR3 spans 14 residues. One entry per CDR3 protein, called by TCRdb with MiXCR from the 5' RACE reads. The sample lists around 530,000 distinct CDR3 sequences; about a sixth were seen once. J is TRBJ2-5 and V is TRBV3-1; possible D gene TRBD2, 5 bases. The sample was PBMCs, taken roughly 5 days after the first yellow fever vaccination. This clonotype originated in a man between 18 and 35 years old who received the YFV17D yellow fever vaccine. The CDR3 region has the DNA TGTGCCAGCAGCCAAAGGGAGACCAAGGAGGCCCAGTACTTC. It is translated as CASSQRETKEAQYF.